The clone carrying this T cell receptor (beta chain) occurred a few times. The antigen is not known. Time point defined: cycle 4 day 1 (C4D1), after 6 weeks of nivolumab. Every patient experienced relapse after autologous stem cell transplantation, and brentuximab vedotin exposure varied. Researchers report purifying CD4+ T cells from thawed PBMCs by magnetic negative selection. This sample stems from a study of PD-1 blockade in classical Hodgkin lymphoma. Assay used: immunoSEQ multiplex PCR; TCRdb lists only in-frame clones, some missing. The top ten hold around 1.2% of the sample, which has tens of thousands of clones, approximately 67% seen once. General study points: What caused the repertoire differences, perhaps disease activity or prior therapy, remains undefined. Whoever responded completely had baseline diversity much like that seen in newly diagnosed patients. Compared with baseline, CD4+ but not CD8+ TCR diversity had risen significantly by C4D1. Diminished baseline TCR diversity has been reported in newly diagnosed patients relative to healthy donors.

CDR1 is SGHVS and CDR2 is FQNEAQ in the germline V gene. V was shortened by 1 base and J by 4 bases, with 8 bases between the two germline ends. This CDR3 is 14 amino acids long. This chain joins TRBV7-8 and TRBJ1-3, with D uncertain. The specimen comprised CD4+ T cells from blood, sampled before the fourth cycle of nivolumab. The sequence was obtained from a human donor with classical Hodgkin lymphoma. The CDR3 nucleotides read TGTGCCAGCAGCTTAGTTGGGAGCGGAAACACCATATATTTT. The encoded protein is CASSLVGSGNTIYF.